Listed here is a single TCR beta chain. The entry originates in a study of blood T cell repertoires in COVID-19. Background on the study: Material from acute and convalescent COVID-19 was sourced from the United States, Italy and Spain. T cells, B-cell-depleted T cells, or PBMCs provided the cDNA or gDNA that served as material.

Method: immunoSEQ multiplex PCR; TCRdb's copy keeps in-frame clones and lacks some. The sample shows hundreds of thousands of clones, under 90% of them seen only once. The Seattle site enrolled patients during active infection and followed them longitudinally. The sample was peripheral blood. The clonotype originates from a man aged 45-65 years with COVID-19, enrolled during active disease.

In DNA form, the CDR3 reads TGCAGCGTGGTACTAGCGGGGGCCACAGATACGCAGTATTTT. It yields the protein CSVVLAGATDTQYF. V and J are TRBV29-1 and TRBJ2-3, with TRBD2 matching 11 bases. V trimming: 6 bases; J trimming: 2 bases; junction bases outside the gene matches: 4. This CDR3 is 14 amino acids long. In germline, CDR1 is SQVTM, CDR2 ANQGSEA.